This T cell receptor (beta chain) came from a study of vaccination effects on CD4 cells after COVID-19. TCRdb's copy holds only in-frame clones and misses some; the assay was immunoSEQ multiplex PCR. The repertoire includes more than 45,000 clones, about 80% of them detected once, and 3% sits in the top ten. A remark on this clone: Its antigen is unidentified.

Having been cultured for under twelve days, the cells underwent CD4+ T cell isolation. Each culture had half its medium swapped for IL-2 medium on days 3 and 7. Overall study results and limits: Late post-vaccination, clones induced by infection and those induced by vaccine underwent marked clonal contraction.

The sequencing here drew on CD4+ T cells from PBMCs cultured without peptide, taken before COVID-19 vaccination. This clonotype originated in a human donor who received a COVID-19 vaccine.

The CDR3 bases are TGCGCCAGCAGCCCACGGACAGGGGGAGTCTATGGCTACACCTTC. This encodes CASSPRTGGVYGYTF. The chain couples TRBV5-1 to TRBJ1-2, with 10 bases that match TRBD1. With 4 bases clipped from V and 4 bases from J, the junction kept 7 bases outside the gene matches. The CDR3 loop spans 15 amino acids. CDR1 SGHRS and CDR2 YFSETQ come from the germline V gene.